These T cell receptor beta chains were read from a single sample in a study of blood T cell repertoires in COVID-19. Generated by immunoSEQ multiplex PCR, the TCRdb table keeps only in-frame clones and is missing some. The sample contains around 300,000 clones, about 90% of which appear only once. What was sequenced was PBMCs or T cells enriched from blood (not recorded which). The receptors were gathered from a young man who had recovered from COVID-19. The CDR3 runs from the conserved cysteine through the conserved F or W. The listing skips clone size in some rows; elsewhere it reads once, few, many or a size class.

J | length | size | V | CDR3
TRBJ1-5 | 14 | - | TRBV19 | CASSRAGGNQPQHF
TRBJ1-6 | 18 | - | TRBV28 | CASRVIDSYRGRGSPLHF
TRBJ2-7 | 13 | - | TRBV28 | CASTGGHSYEQYF
TRBJ2-7 | 15 | - | TRBV19 | CASRSRTGGVYEQYF
TRBJ1-2 | 14 | - | TRBV3-1/TRBV3-2 | CASSQGGQNYGYTF
TRBJ2-5 | 13 | - | TRBV5-4 | CASSSQAQETQYF
TRBJ1-2 | 15 | once | TRBV21-1 | CASSKGLWAGYGYTF
TRBJ1-1 | 13 | - | TRBV7-3 | CASRRTVNTEAFF
TRBJ1-6 | 15 | - | TRBV7-9 | CASSLGGGVGSPLHF
TRBJ2-7 | 22 | - | TRBV27 | CASSPTLKGTSWGNAGPYEQYF
TRBJ1-1 | 14 | once | TRBV5-6 | CASLWAGWDTEAFF
TRBJ2-7 | 12 | - | TRBV25-1 | CASALSPGEQYF
TRBJ1-3 | 20 | - | TRBV6-1 | CASSEIFDRGVFSLGNTIYF
TRBJ2-3 | 17 | - | TRBV5-1 | CASSLEPGGPVADTQYF